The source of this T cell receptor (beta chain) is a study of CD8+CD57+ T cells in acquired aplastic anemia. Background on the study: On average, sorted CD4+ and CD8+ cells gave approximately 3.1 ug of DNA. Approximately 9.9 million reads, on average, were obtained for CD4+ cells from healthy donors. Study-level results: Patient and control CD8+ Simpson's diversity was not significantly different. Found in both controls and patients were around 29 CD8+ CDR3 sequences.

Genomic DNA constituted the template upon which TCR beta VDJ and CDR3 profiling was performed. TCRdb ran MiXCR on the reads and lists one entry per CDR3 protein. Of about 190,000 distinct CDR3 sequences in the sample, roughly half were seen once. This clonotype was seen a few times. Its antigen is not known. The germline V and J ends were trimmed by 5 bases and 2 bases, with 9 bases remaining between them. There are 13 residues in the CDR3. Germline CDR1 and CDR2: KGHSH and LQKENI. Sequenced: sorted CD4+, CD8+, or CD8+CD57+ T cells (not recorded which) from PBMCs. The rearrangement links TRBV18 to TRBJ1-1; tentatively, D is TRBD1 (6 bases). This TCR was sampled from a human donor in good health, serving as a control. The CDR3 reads CASSGTINTEAFF. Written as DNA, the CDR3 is TGTGCCAGCTCAGGGACAATTAACACTGAAGCTTTCTTT.